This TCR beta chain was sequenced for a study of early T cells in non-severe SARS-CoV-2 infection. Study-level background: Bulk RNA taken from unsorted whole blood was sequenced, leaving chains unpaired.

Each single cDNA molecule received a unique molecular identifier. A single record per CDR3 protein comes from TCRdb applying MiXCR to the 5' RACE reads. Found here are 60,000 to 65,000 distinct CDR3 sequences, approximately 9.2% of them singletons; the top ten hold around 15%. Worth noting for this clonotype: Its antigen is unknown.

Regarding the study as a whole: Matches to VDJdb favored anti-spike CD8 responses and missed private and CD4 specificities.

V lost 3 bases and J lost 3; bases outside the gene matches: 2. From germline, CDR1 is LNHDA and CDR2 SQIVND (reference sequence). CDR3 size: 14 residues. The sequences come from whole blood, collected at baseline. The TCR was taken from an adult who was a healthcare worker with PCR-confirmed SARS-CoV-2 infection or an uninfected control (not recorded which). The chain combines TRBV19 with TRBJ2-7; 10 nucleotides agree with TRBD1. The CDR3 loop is CASSMRDRGYEQYF. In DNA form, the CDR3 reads TGTGCCAGTAGTATGCGGGACAGGGGCTACGAGCAGTACTTC. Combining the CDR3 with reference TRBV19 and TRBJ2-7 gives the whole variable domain DGGITQSPKYLFRKEGQNVTLSCEQNLNHDAMYWYRQDPGQGLRLIYYSQIVNDFQKGDIAEGYSVSREKKESFPLTVTSAQKNPTAFYLCASSMRDRGYEQYFGPGTRLTVT.